The 11 T cell receptor beta chains given below trace back to one sample, sequenced in a study of vaccination and CD4 T cells after COVID-19. This sample's treatment: approximately nine-day PBMC culture with coronavirus spike peptide pools or control peptides (ViraFEST assay). Cultured CD4+ T cells had their DNA profiled by the Oncomine TCR Beta short-read assay. TCRdb reprocessed the PCR reads with MiXCR, giving one entry per CDR3 protein. The sample has roughly 9,600 distinct CDR3 sequences, approximately 30% seen once. The antigens for these receptors are not known. Sequencing used CD4+ T cells from blood, cultured in vitro, obtained after SARS-CoV-2 vaccination. These receptor sequences come from a human donor who had recovered from COVID-19.

This clonotype was detected only a few times. V and J are TRBV7-2 and TRBJ2-3; 7 bases align to TRBD2. This CDR3 has 15 residues. CDR1 and CDR2 (germline): SGHTA, FQGNSA. V shed 3 bases, J shed 1 base, and the junction held 4 bases outside the gene matches. As DNA, the CDR3 is TGTGCCAGCAGCTTGGTAGCGGGCCGCACAGATACGCAGTATTTT. It encodes CASSLVAGRTDTQYF.

The rearrangement uses TRBV25-1 and TRBJ2-2; 8 nucleotides line up with TRBD2. The length of the CDR3 is 17 residues. The germline V gene has CDR1 MGHDK and CDR2 SYGVNS. The junction had 8 bases not matched to a gene; V was cut back by 1 base and J by 4 bases. The CDR3 DNA is TGTGCCAGCAGTGAATTTCGGGGGGGCACTAGCACCGGGGAGCTGTTTTTT. It yields the protein CASSEFRGGTSTGELFF.

Here the CDR3 reads CASGVRQGAYEQYF. The CDR3 DNA reads TGTGCCAGTGGTGTGCGGCAGGGGGCTTACGAGCAGTACTTC. The genes are TRBV19 and TRBJ2-7; TRBD1 matches 8 bases. Losses at the gene ends were 8 bases for V and 4 bases for J; bases not matched to a gene: 10. CDR1 and CDR2 (germline): LNHDA, SQIVND (reference sequence). CDR3 size: 14 residues.

V gene TRBV4-2 combines with J gene TRBJ2-1; 10 nucleotides agree with TRBD2. Germline values: CDR1 LGHNA, CDR2 YNFKEQ. Trimming cost V 3 bases and J 14 bases; bases outside gene matches: 4. The CDR3 is 12 amino acids. The CDR3 sequence: CASSQGSGRKFF. In DNA, the CDR3 is TGTGCCAGCAGCCAGGGTAGCGGGAGGAAGTTCTTC.

The chain has TRBV5-4 and TRBJ2-2; D not certain. CDR3 size: 13 residues. From germline, CDR1 is SGHNT and CDR2 YYREEE (reference sequence). The germline V and J ends were trimmed by 0 bases and 4 bases, with 4 bases remaining between them. CDR3 amino acids: CASSLAPTGELFF. In DNA, the CDR3 is TGTGCCAGCAGCTTGGCCCCCACCGGGGAGCTGTTTTTT.

The table lists this clonotype with a few counts. V and J are TRBV20-1 and TRBJ2-3; 9 nucleotides match TRBD2. Germline V gene data show CDR1 as DFQATT and CDR2 as SNEGSKA (reference sequence). V gave up 6 bases and J gave up 2 bases; unmatched junction bases: 9. There are 15 residues in the CDR3. DNA of the CDR3: TGCAGTGCCCTCCGCGGGAGGGCCGCCACAGATACGCAGTATTTT. This encodes CSALRGRAATDTQYF.

This clonotype was seen a few times. The gene calls are TRBV20-1 and TRBJ1-2; D is ambiguous. The CDR3 runs to 14 residues. Germline CDR1 is DFQATT and CDR2 is SNEGSKA (reference sequence). Trimming pared 6 bases from V and 0 bases from J, leaving 14 bases between. The CDR3 nucleotides read TGCAGTGCCAGATATGACACTCCTAACTATGGCTACACCTTC. Translating gives CSARYDTPNYGYTF.

This clonotype was seen a few times. The rearrangement links TRBV19 to TRBJ2-7; possibly TRBD2 for D (6 bases). CDR1 LNHDA and CDR2 SQIVND come from the germline V gene (reference sequence). This CDR3 region has 13 residues. Trimming removed 4 bases from V and 6 bases from J, with 13 bases in between. CDR3 sequence (DNA): TGTGCCAGTAGTAAGGTCCCGGAGGGCGAGCAGTACTTC. Protein product: CASSKVPEGEQYF.

This clonotype has a handful of counts. V is TRBV7-6 and J is TRBJ2-1; D is perhaps TRBD2 (6 bases). The CDR3 runs to 15 residues. CDR1 is SGHVS, CDR2 FNYEAQ, per germline. Trimming removed 5 bases at V and 2 bases at J, with 13 bases between. The CDR3 sequence is CASSPPGVTYNEQFF. The CDR3 DNA sequence: TGTGCCAGCAGCCCCCCGGGAGTAACCTACAATGAGCAGTTCTTC.

This clonotype is medium-sized (0.01 to 0.1%) in the sample. The rearrangement joins TRBV6-2 or TRBV6-3 to TRBJ1-2; D is unresolved. The V end was cut by 5 bases, the J end by 4 bases, with 8 bases between. Germline V CDR1 and CDR2: MNHEY, SVGEGT. The CDR3 length is 12 residues. The DNA for the CDR3 is TGTGCCAGCAGTCAACAGATCTATGGCTACACCTTC. Translation gives CASSQQIYGYTF.

This sequence joins TRBV2 and TRBJ2-7; 10 bases align to TRBD1. The CDR3 is 14 amino acids. Germline CDR1 and CDR2: SNHLY and FYNNEI. The trim removed 6 bases at V and 6 bases at J, leaving 8 bases unmatched. The CDR3: CASRRGTGAGEQYF. CDR3 bases: TGTGCCAGCAGGAGAGGGACAGGGGCAGGCGAGCAGTACTTC.